The clone carrying this TCR beta chain was seen a few times. Its antigen is not known. The source of the sample is a study of T-cell reconstitution after alpha-beta-depleted transplantation in children. Study conclusions and caveats: Counts and diversity of T cells one year after transplant came mostly from newly produced T cells.

V shed 6 bases, J shed 6 bases, and the junction held 7 bases outside the gene matches. This CDR3 is built from 14 residues. TCRbeta library construction was performed incorporating unique molecular identifiers. A single record per CDR3 protein comes from TCRdb applying MiXCR to the PCR reads. This sample has about 580,000 distinct CDR3 sequences; 27% occur once, and the top ten carry just over 35%. This sequence was found in a boy younger than two with Wiskott-Aldrich syndrome, due to receive a stem cell transplant. The source was PBMCs, collected before TCRalphabeta/CD19-depleted stem cell transplant. The chain carries TRBV12-3 or TRBV12-4 and TRBJ1-4, with 7 bases matching TRBD1. Here the CDR3 reads CASRPTGVDEKLFF. CDR3 DNA: TGTGCCAGCAGACCAACAGGGGTGGATGAAAAACTGTTTTTT.